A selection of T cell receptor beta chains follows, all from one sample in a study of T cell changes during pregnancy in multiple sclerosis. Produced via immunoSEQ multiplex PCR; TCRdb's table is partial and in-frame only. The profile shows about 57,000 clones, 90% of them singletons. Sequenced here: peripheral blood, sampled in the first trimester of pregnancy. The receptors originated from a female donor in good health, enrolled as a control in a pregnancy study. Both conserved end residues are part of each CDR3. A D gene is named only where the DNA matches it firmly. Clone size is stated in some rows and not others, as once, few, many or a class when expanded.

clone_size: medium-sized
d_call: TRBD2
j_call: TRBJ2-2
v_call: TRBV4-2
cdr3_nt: TGTGCCAGCAGCCAAGATATGGCTAGCGGGGCCCTGAACACCGGGGAGCTGTTTTTT
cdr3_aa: CASSQDMASGALNTGELFF

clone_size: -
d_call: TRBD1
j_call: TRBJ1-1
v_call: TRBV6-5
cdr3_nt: TGTGCCAGCAGTTACGACAGGGGGCTCGCTGAAGCTTTCTTT
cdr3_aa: CASSYDRGLAEAFF

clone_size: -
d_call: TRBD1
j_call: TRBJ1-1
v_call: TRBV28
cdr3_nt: TGTGCCAGCAGTCCTCCGGGACAGGTGAACACTGAAGCTTTCTTT
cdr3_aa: CASSPPGQVNTEAFF

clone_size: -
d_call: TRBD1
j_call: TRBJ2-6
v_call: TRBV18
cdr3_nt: TGTGCCAGCTCACCGTATGGGACAGCTGGGGCCAACGTCCTGACTTTC
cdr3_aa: CASSPYGTAGANVLTF

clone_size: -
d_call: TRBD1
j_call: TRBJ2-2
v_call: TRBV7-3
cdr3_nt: TGTGCCAGCAGCTTGACAGGGGCGAACACCGGGGAGCTGTTTTTT
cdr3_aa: CASSLTGANTGELFF

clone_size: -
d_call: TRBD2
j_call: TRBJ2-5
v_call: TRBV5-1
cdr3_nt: TGCGCCAGCAGCTACCAACGGGGGGTCCAAGAGACCCAGTACTTC
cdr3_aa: CASSYQRGVQETQYF

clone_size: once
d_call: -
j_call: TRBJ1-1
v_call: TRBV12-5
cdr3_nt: TGTGCTAGTGGTTTGGACGGGAACACTGAAGCTTTCTTT
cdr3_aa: CASGLDGNTEAFF

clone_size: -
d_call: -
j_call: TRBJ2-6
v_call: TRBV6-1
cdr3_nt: TGTGCCAGCAGTGAAGGGAGCTCTGGGGCCAACGTCCTGACTTTC
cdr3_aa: CASSEGSSGANVLTF

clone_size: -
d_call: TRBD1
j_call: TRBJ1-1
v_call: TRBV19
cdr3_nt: TGTGCCAGTAGTGAAAACAGGGGTTCTGAAGCTTTCTTT
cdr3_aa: CASSENRGSEAFF

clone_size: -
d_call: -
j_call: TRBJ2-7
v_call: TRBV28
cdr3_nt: TGTGCCAGCAGTTTCCGGGGTAGGACCTCGTACGAGCAGTACTTC
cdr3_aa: CASSFRGRTSYEQYF

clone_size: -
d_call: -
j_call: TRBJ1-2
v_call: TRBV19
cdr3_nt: TGTGCCAGTAGTATAGCGAACAGGTACTATGGCTACACCTTC
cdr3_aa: CASSIANRYYGYTF

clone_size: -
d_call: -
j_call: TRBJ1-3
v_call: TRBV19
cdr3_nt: TGTGCCAGTAGTTTGAGATGGAGATACGGATCCGCCCGTGGAAACACCATATATTTT
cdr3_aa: CASSLRWRYGSARGNTIYF

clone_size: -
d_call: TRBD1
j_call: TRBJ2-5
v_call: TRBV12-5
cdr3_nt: TGTGCTAGTGGTTCCCCCCTGGGGACAGTACAAGAGACCCAGTACTTC
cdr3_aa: CASGSPLGTVQETQYF

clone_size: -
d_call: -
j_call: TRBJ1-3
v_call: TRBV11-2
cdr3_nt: TGTGCCAGCAGCTTAGGGCTCTCTGGAAACACCATATATTTT
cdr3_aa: CASSLGLSGNTIYF

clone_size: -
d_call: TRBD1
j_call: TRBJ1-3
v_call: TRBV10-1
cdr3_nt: TGCGCCAGCAGTCGGGACAGAGGTTATGGAAACACCATATATTTT
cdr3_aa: CASSRDRGYGNTIYF

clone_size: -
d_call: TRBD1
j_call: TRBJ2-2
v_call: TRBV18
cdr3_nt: TGTGCCAGCTCACCACGGCAGGGGGCGGGCAAGAACACCGAGGAGCTGTTTTTT
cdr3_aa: CASSPRQGAGKNTEELFF

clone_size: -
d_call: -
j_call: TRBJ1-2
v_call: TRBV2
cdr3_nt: TGTGCCAGCAGGCAGGACAGCTATGGCTACACCTTC
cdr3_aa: CASRQDSYGYTF

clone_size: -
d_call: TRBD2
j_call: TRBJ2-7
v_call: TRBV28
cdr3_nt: TGTGCCAGCAGAGCGGGGTCCTCGTACGAGCAGTACTTC
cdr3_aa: CASRAGSSYEQYF

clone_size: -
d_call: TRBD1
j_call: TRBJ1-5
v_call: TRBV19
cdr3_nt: TGTGCCAGTAGTATGTCAGGGGGCCTGTATCAGCCCCAGCATTTT
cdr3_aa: CASSMSGGLYQPQHF

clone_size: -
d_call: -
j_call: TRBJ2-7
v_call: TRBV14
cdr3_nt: TGTGCCAGCAGCCAAGACCAAATGTGGGGGCGGAACTACGAGCAGTACTTC
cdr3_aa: CASSQDQMWGRNYEQYF

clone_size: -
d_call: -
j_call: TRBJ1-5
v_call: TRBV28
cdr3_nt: TGTGCCAGCACCAAATGGGGGGAGCCCCAGCATTTT
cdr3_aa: CASTKWGEPQHF

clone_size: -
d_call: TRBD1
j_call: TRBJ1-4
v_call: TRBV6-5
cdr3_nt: TGTGCCAGCAGACCCACAGGGGCAACTAATGAAAAACTGTTTTTT
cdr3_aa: CASRPTGATNEKLFF

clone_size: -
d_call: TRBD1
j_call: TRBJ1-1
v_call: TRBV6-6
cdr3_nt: TGTGCCAGCAGCTATGGGACAGGGGGTATCACTGAAGCTTTCTTT
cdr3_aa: CASSYGTGGITEAFF

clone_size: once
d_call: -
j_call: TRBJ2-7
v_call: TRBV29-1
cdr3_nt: TGCAGCGTCGCAGACCCTAGTGCCCCACGCCCGTACGAGCAGTACTTC
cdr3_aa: CSVADPSAPRPYEQYF

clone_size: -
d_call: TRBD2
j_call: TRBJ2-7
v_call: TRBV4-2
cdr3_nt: TGTGCCAGCAGTTACGGGTCGACTAGCTCCACGGGGGAGCAGTACTTC
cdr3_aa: CASSYGSTSSTGEQYF

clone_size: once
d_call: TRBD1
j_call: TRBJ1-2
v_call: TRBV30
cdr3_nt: TGTGCCTGGAGTAACCCGACAGGGAGCTATGGCTACACCTTC
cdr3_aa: CAWSNPTGSYGYTF

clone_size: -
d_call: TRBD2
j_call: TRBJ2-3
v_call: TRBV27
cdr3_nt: TGTGCCAGCAGTTTACTAGGGGCTAGCGGGAGGGCCGCGGTGCAGTATTTT
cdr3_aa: CASSLLGASGRAAVQYF

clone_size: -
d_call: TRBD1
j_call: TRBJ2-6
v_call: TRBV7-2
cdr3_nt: TGTGCCAGCAGCATTCGGACAGGTCTCTCTGGGGCCAACGTCCTGACTTTC
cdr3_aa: CASSIRTGLSGANVLTF

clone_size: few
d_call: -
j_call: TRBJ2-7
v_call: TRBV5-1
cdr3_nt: TGCGCCAGCAAGAAGGGAGGCTCCTACGAGCAGTACTTC
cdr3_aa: CASKKGGSYEQYF

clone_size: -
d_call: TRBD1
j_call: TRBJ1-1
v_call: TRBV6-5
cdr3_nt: TGTGCCAGCAGTTATTGGGGACAGGGGGCGACTGAAGCTTTCTTT
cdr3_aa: CASSYWGQGATEAFF

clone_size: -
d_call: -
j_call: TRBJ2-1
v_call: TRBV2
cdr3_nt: TGTGCCAGCAGGACAGACAGCAATGAGCAGTTCTTC
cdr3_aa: CASRTDSNEQFF

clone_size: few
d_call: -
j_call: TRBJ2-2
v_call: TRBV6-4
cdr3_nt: TGTGCCAGCAGCGCCGGGACATACAACACCGGGGAGCTGTTTTTT
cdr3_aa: CASSAGTYNTGELFF

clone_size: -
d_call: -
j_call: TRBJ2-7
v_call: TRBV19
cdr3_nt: TGTGCCAGTAGTGTCAGGGAAGTCGACGAGCAGTACTTC
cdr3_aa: CASSVREVDEQYF

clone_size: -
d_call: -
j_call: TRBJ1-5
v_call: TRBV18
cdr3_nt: TGTGCCAGCTCCCTTCCCGGGACTCCCTATAGCAATCAGCCCCAGCATTTT
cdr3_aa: CASSLPGTPYSNQPQHF

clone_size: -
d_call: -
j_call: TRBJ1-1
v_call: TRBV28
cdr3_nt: TGTGCCAGCAGTTCTGTAGGGGGGGCCTCAAACACTGAAGCTTTCTTT
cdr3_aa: CASSSVGGASNTEAFF

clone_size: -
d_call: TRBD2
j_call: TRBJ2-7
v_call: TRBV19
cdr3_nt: TGTGCCAGTAGTATAACTAGCGGGTTTGCCTACGAGCAGTATTTC
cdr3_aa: CASSITSGFAYEQYF

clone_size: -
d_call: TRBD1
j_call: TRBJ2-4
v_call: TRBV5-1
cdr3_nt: TGCGCCAGCAGCGTGGGACAGGTAAACATTCAGTACTTC
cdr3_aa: CASSVGQVNIQYF

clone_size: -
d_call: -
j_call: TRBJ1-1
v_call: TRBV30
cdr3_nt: TGTGCCTGGAGTAGACGGAGGAACACTGAAGCTTTCTTT
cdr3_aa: CAWSRRRNTEAFF

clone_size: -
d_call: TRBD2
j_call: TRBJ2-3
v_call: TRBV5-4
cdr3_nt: TGTGCCAGCAGCATTTATAGCGGGGGGCCCACAGATACGCAGTATTTT
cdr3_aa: CASSIYSGGPTDTQYF

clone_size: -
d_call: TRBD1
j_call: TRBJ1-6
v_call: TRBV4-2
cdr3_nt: TGTGCCAGCAGCCCCGGGACAGAGAATTCACCCCTCCACTTT
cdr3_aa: CASSPGTENSPLHF